In this sample, the clone carrying this T cell receptor beta chain turned up many times. Antigen unknown. It was with a sample-barcoded 5' primer and a J-beta primer mix that a second PCR of roughly 7 to 12 cycles was run. TCRdb redid the calling of the 5' RACE reads with MiXCR, one entry per CDR3 protein. The table has around 650,000 distinct CDR3 sequences, roughly 32% seen once; the top ten hold approximately 15%. This sample is part of a study of blood T cells in healthy people across ages. General study results and limits: Donor CMV status was unknown, possibly confounding expanded clonotype changes.

V dropped 2 bases and J dropped 4 bases, with 13 bases sitting between them. The CDR3 loop spans 15 amino acids. Per the germline V gene, CDR1 is SGHRS and CDR2 is YFSETQ. The TCR was taken from a woman aged 80 or older in good health. The sequencing sample was made of blood. The V call is TRBV5-1, the J call TRBJ2-1; D unclear. The CDR3 DNA is TGCGCCAGCAGCTTTGCGGCTACCGGGTACAATGAGCAGTTCTTC. This sequence encodes CASSFAATGYNEQFF.